A single sample gave rise to the 25 T cell receptor beta chains below, sequenced in a study of blood T cells in healthy people across ages. Combining a sample-barcoded 5' primer with a J-beta primer mix, a second PCR ran for roughly 7 to 12 cycles. TCRdb itself ran the 5' RACE reads through MiXCR, one entry per CDR3 protein. The repertoire holds 650,000 to 1,000,000 distinct CDR3 sequences, with around 50% as singletons. The specimen was blood. Every receptor here comes from a man older than 75 in good health.

This clonotype was counted a few times. V gene TRBV12-3 or TRBV12-4 combines with J gene TRBJ2-1; 10 nucleotides line up with TRBD2. The V and J ends lost 6 bases and 0 bases, in that order; junction bases with no gene match: 8. The CDR3 loop spans 17 amino acids. Here the CDR3 reads CASSLRLAGFSYNEQFF. CDR3 sequence (DNA): TGTGCCAGCAGCCTCAGACTAGCGGGTTTCTCCTACAATGAGCAGTTCTTC.

This clonotype has a handful of counts. This sequence joins TRBV12-3 or TRBV12-4 and TRBJ2-1, with 7 bases fitting TRBD2. This CDR3 comprises 14 residues. V was pared by 6 bases and J by 5 bases, with 7 bases of the junction left unmatched. CDR3: CASRGSGLNNEQFF. The CDR3 region has the DNA TGTGCCAGCAGGGGTAGCGGGCTCAACAATGAGCAGTTCTTC.

The chain is built from TRBV9 and TRBJ2-5; 9 bases agree with TRBD2. With 3 bases clipped from V and 4 bases from J, the junction kept 7 bases outside the gene matches. Looked up from germline, CDR1 is SGDLS and CDR2 is YYNGEE. This CDR3 spans 15 amino acids. The CDR3 DNA follows: TGTGCCAGCAGCGCAGTGGCGGGAGGGCGAGAGACCCAGTACTTC. Translating it yields CASSAVAGGRETQYF.

This chain uses TRBV18 with TRBJ2-4; 7 bases are a match to TRBD2. This CDR3 spans 20 amino acids. Germline V gives CDR1 KGHSH, CDR2 LQKENI. The trim removed 0 bases at V and 3 bases at J, leaving 17 bases unmatched. CDR3 coding DNA: TGTGCCAGCTCACCACCGGTCGGGCTAGCGGAGGACCTAATCAAAAACATTCAGTACTTC. Translating gives CASSPPVGLAEDLIKNIQYF.

The chain recombines TRBV7-2 with TRBJ2-1; TRBD1 is a possible D gene (5 bases). Trimming shortened V by 5 bases and J by 5 bases, and 13 bases separated the two germline ends. The CDR3 runs to 14 residues. Germline CDR1 is SGHTA and CDR2 is FQGNSA. CDR3 amino acids: CASSPRQDNNEQFF. As DNA, the CDR3 is TGTGCCAGCAGCCCACGTCAGGACAACAATGAGCAGTTCTTC. The full variable domain, completed using reference TRBV7-2 and TRBJ2-1, is GAGVSQSPSNKVTEKGKDVELRCDPISGHTALYWYRQSLGQGLEFLIYFQGNSAPDKSGLPSDRFSAERTGGSVSTLTIQRTQQEDSAVYLCASSPRQDNNEQFFGPGTRLTVL.

The J gene is TRBJ2-5, the V gene TRBV5-1, with no clear D. The J call may be in error: the DNA end matches TRBJ2-7 better. Germline V gene lookup returns CDR1 SGHRS and CDR2 YFSETQ. The CDR3 length is 13 residues. The DNA for the CDR3 is TGCGCCAGCAGCTTGGGCACGCAGTACGAGCAGTACTTC. Amino acid sequence: CASSLGTQYEQYF.

The chain couples TRBV29-1 to TRBJ1-1; D gene ambiguous. CDR3 length: 10 residues. The germline gives CDR1 SQVTM, CDR2 ANQGSEA. Trimming shortened V by 7 bases and J by 1 base, and 4 bases separated the two germline ends. CDR3 bases: TGCAGCGCCGGGAACACTGAAGCTTTCTTT. It codes for CSAGNTEAFF. The entire variable domain, with the rest obtained from reference TRBV29-1 and TRBJ1-1, is as follows: SAVISQKPSRDICQRGTSLTIQCQVDSQVTMMFWYRQQPGQSLTLIATANQGSEATYESGFVIDKFPISRPNLTFSTLTVSNMSPEDSSIYLCSAGNTEAFFGQGTRLTVV.

Of note for this clonotype: Its ends do not fully match the called genes, so a read error is possible. V usage is TRBV5-1 and J usage is TRBJ2-1; the D gene is possibly TRBD1 (6 bases). The CDR3 covers 14 residues. Germline loops: CDR1 SGHRS, CDR2 YFSETQ. The CDR3 DNA is TGCGCCAGCAGCTTGGACAGGGCCCGGAGCGAGCGGTTCTTC. It encodes CASSLDRARSERFF.

The chain couples TRBV7-2 to TRBJ1-4; D gene unclear. CDR3 length equals 14 residues. Germline-derived CDR1 and CDR2 are SGHTA and FQGNSA. V dropped 5 bases and J dropped 7 bases, with 14 bases sitting between them. CDR3 bases: TGTGCCAGCAGCCCTGACTGGCGGGGTGAAAAACTGTTTTTT. Translation gives CASSPDWRGEKLFF.

The chain has TRBV6-2 or TRBV6-3 and TRBJ2-1; TRBD1 aligns across 9 bases. The CDR3 covers 14 residues. Looked up from germline, CDR1 is MNHEY and CDR2 is SVGEGT. V trimming: 6 bases; J trimming: 6 bases; junction bases outside the gene matches: 6. For the CDR3, the DNA is TGTGCCAGCAGGCGGGGACAGGGATCCAATGAGCAGTTCTTC. It is translated as CASRRGQGSNEQFF.

This clonotype was counted a few times. The chain uses TRBV14 and TRBJ2-7, with 10 nucleotides matching TRBD1. The DNA end is more similar to TRBJ2-5, so the J call may be wrong. Germline V CDR1 and CDR2: SGHDN, FVKESK. CDR3 size: 16 residues. CDR3 DNA: TGTGCCAGCAGCCATGTCCCGGGACAGGGGACCGAGACCCAGTACTTC. This sequence encodes CASSHVPGQGTETQYF.

The sample holds a few counts of this clonotype. This chain uses TRBV7-6 with TRBJ2-7; 16 positions match TRBD2. Germline assignment: CDR1 SGHVS and CDR2 FNYEAQ. The V segment lost 5 bases and the J segment 5 bases; nucleotides outside the gene matches: 3. The CDR3 runs 15 residues. The CDR3 here is CASSGTSGRANEQYF. Here the CDR3 DNA reads TGTGCCAGCAGCGGGACTAGCGGGAGGGCCAACGAGCAGTACTTC.

The chain is built from TRBV15 and TRBJ2-3, with 10 bases identical to TRBD2. CDR1 and CDR2 (germline): LNHNV, YYDKDF (reference sequence). The CDR3 has 15 residues. Trimming took 5 bases from V and 2 from J; bases not matched to a gene: 4. CDR3 DNA sequence: TGTGCCACCAGCGGGGGACTAGCGCCCACAGATACGCAGTATTTT. Its protein is CATSGGLAPTDTQYF.

The chain uses TRBV28 and TRBJ2-4, with D possibly being TRBD1 or TRBD2 (6 bases each). The length of the CDR3 is 16 residues. Germline-derived CDR1 and CDR2 are MDHEN and SYDVKM. V was cut by 6 bases and J by 7 bases, with 22 bases left in between. CDR3 sequence reads: CASRAPGGFMGNIQYF. As DNA, the CDR3 is TGTGCCAGCAGGGCCCCCGGGGGCTTTATGGGGAACATTCAGTACTTC. Full variable domain (outside the CDR3, taken from reference TRBV28 and TRBJ2-4): DVKVTQSSRYLVKRTGEKVFLECVQDMDHENMFWYRQDPGLGLRLIYFSYDVKMKEKGDIPEGYSVSREKKERFSLILESASTNQTSMYLCASRAPGGFMGNIQYFGAGTRLSVL.

V is TRBV4-3 and J is TRBJ2-5; TRBD2 is a possible D gene (7 bases). The DNA matches TRBJ2-7 better at its end, which makes the J call doubtful. The CDR3 sequence is 17 residues long. In germline, CDR1 is LGHNA, CDR2 YSLEER. In DNA, the CDR3 is TGCGCCAGCAGCCACCAACAGCCGTCGGGGGGCTACTACGAGCAGTACTTC. Translating it yields CASSHQQPSGGYYEQYF.

The rearrangement uses TRBV10-3 and TRBJ2-1; D ambiguous. The J call is uncertain, as TRBJ2-7 better fits the DNA end. CDR3 length: 14 amino acids. Germline values: CDR1 ENHRY, CDR2 SYGVKD. CDR3 sequence: CATNRESSYNEQYF. The CDR3 DNA reads as TGTGCCACCAATAGAGAAAGCTCCTACAATGAGCAGTACTTC.

This clonotype showed up just a few times. The gene calls are TRBV5-6 and TRBJ2-7; 7 positions agree with TRBD2. The junction had 14 bases not matched to a gene; V was cut back by 5 bases and J by 6 bases. From germline, CDR1 is SGHDT and CDR2 YYEEEE. The CDR3 extends over 15 amino acids. In DNA, the CDR3 is TGTGCCAGCAGAGATTTCTTGGCGGGAGAAGGCGAGCAGTACTTC. Translating gives CASRDFLAGEGEQYF.

This clonotype was detected a few times. This chain joins TRBV6-5 and TRBJ2-7; 7 bases map to TRBD1. This CDR3 contains 14 residues. Germline V lookup: CDR1 MNHEY, CDR2 SVGAGI. V lost 4 bases, J lost 2 bases, and 5 bases stayed unmatched. The CDR3 is CASSSGQETYEQYF. CDR3 nucleotides: TGTGCCAGCAGTTCTGGACAGGAAACCTACGAGCAGTACTTC.

In its sample, this clonotype was seen a few times. The rearrangement uses TRBV18 and TRBJ2-1, with TRBD2 matching 11 bases. The CDR3 runs 15 residues. Germline CDR1 and CDR2: KGHSH and LQKENI. V gave up 6 bases and J gave up 5 bases; unmatched junction bases: 6. CDR3 DNA sequence: TGTGCCAGCTCCATTAGCGGGAGGGTGAACAATGAGCAGTTCTTC. This translates into CASSISGRVNNEQFF.

The chain uses TRBV3-1 and TRBJ2-7; no clear D gene. V shed 1 base and J shed 3 bases, with 10 bases lying between them. Germline V lookup: CDR1 LGHDT, CDR2 YNNKEL (reference sequence). The CDR3 has 14 residues. Written as DNA, the CDR3 is TGTGCCAGCAGCCAAGGAATGGGGTACTACGAGCAGTACTTC. Translation: CASSQGMGYYEQYF.

The rearrangement links TRBV4-1 to TRBJ2-4; the D is unclear. With 4 bases removed from V and 5 bases from J, the gap between germline ends came to 9 bases. CDR3 length: 13 residues. Germline CDR1 is MGHRA and CDR2 is YSYEKL. This chain's CDR3 is CASSRPVENIQYF. The CDR3 region has the DNA TGCGCCAGCAGCCGCCCAGTTGAAAACATTCAGTACTTC.

V usage is TRBV6-2 or TRBV6-3 and J usage is TRBJ2-4; D ambiguous. Near its end, the DNA agrees better with TRBJ2-5, so the J call may be wrong. From germline, CDR1 is MNHEY and CDR2 SVGEGT. The CDR3 has 15 amino acids. The CDR3 nucleotides read TGTGCCAGCAGTTGGAACGGATTGAACCAAGAGACCCAGTACTTC. Translation: CASSWNGLNQETQYF.

Only a few counts were recorded for this clonotype. The rearrangement joins TRBV20-1 to TRBJ2-3; D might be TRBD1 (6 bases). Per germline, CDR1 DFQATT and CDR2 SNEGSKA (reference sequence). The CDR3 extends over 14 amino acids. The V gene lost 3 bases and the J gene lost 0 bases, with 10 bases spanning the gap. This CDR3 reads CSARGAVSTDTQYF. The CDR3, as DNA: TGCAGTGCTAGGGGGGCGGTGAGCACAGATACGCAGTATTTT.

This clonotype was seen more than once but under ten times. V and J are TRBV7-8 and TRBJ2-3; D is possibly TRBD2 (6 bases). CDR3 length equals 12 residues. The germline V and J ends were trimmed by 7 bases and 6 bases, with 11 bases remaining between them. CDR1 and CDR2 from the germline V gene are SGHVS and FQNEAQ. As DNA, the CDR3 is TGTGCCAGCACCTTCGGGAGCGATACGCAGTATTTT. Amino acids: CASTFGSDTQYF.

The gene calls are TRBV24-1 and TRBJ2-3; 8 bases map to TRBD2. This CDR3 contains 16 residues. Germline CDR1 KGHDR, CDR2 SFDVKD. After removal of 3 bases from V and 2 bases from J, the junction contained 6 bases not matched to a gene. The CDR3: CATSDGISGATDTQYF. The CDR3, as DNA: TGTGCCACCAGTGATGGTATTAGCGGGGCCACAGATACGCAGTATTTT.